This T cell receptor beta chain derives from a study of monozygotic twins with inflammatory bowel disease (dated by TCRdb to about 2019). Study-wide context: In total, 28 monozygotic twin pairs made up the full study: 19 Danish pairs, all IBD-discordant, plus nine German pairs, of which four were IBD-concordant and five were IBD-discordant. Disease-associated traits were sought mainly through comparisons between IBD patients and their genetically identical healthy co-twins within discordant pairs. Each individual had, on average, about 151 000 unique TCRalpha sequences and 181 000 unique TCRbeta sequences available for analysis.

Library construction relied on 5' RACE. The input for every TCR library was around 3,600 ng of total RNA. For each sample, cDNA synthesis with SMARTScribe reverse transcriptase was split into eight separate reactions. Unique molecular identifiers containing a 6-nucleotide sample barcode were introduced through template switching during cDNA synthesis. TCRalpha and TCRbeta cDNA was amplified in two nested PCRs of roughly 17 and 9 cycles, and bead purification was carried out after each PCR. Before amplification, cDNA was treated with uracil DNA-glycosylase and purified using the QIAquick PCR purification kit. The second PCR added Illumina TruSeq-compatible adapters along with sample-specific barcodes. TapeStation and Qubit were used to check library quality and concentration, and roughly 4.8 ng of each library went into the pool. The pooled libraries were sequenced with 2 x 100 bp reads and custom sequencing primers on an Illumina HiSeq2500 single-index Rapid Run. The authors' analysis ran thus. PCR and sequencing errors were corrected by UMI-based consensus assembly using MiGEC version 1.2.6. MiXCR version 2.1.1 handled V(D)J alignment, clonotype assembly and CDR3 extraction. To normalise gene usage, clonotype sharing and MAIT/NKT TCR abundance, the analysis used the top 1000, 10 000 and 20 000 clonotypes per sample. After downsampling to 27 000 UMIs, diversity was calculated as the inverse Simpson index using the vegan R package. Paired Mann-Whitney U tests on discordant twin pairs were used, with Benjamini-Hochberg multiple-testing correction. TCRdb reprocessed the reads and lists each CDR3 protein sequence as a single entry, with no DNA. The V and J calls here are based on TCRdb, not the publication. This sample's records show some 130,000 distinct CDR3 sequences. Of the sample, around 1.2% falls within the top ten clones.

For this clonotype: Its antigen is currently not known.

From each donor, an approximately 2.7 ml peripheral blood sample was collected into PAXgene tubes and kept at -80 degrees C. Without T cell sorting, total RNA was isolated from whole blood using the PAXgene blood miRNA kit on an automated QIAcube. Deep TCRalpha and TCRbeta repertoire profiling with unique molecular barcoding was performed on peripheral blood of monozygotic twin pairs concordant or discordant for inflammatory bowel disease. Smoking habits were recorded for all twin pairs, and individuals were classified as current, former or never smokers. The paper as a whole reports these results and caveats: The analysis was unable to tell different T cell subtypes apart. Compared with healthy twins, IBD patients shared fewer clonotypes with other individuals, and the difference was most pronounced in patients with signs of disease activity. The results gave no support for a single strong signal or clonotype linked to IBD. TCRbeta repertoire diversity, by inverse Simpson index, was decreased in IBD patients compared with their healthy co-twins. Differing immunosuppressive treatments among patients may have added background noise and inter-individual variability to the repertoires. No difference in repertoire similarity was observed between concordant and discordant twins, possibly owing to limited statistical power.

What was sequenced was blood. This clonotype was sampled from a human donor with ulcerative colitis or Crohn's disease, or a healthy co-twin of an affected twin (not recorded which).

The CDR3 here reads CASSFGQTYNEQFF. The receptor chain draws on TRBV28 and TRBJ2-1; TCRdb's D call, TRBD1, is unchecked because there is no DNA. There are 14 amino acids in the CDR3, from cysteine to phenylalanine inclusive. DNA is not recorded here. Per the germline V gene, MDHEN is the CDR1 and SYDVKM is the CDR2.